This T cell receptor (beta chain) was recovered during a study of beta chain features in type 1 diabetes. Study-level background: Researchers looked at roughly 100,000,000 sorted cells across all samples.

This clone was seen more than once but under ten times. What it binds is unknown. The single heparinised draw taken from each donor contained about 100 mL of blood on average. All of the isolated RNA was reverse transcribed, so expressed TCRB transcripts were sequenced. Some clones are missing from TCRdb's copy, which holds only in-frame ones; the method was immunoSEQ multiplex PCR. The table lists 640,000 or so clones, about an eighth of them singletons. Study-level results: Shortening that was moderate but significant affected the TCRB CDR3s of Type 1 diabetes patients in all four CD4+ subsets.

V gave up 5 bases and J gave up 2 bases, with 13 bases separating them. The CDR3 has 14 amino acids. CDR1 is LNHDA, CDR2 SQIVND, per germline (reference sequence). Sequencing was done on a sample of naive CD4+ T cells from blood. V usage is TRBV19 and J usage is TRBJ2-7; perhaps TRBD1 as D (6 bases). The origin of this receptor is a man younger than 35 with type 1 diabetes. CDR3 DNA sequence: TGTGCCAGTAGTGAAGGGGGAAATGCCTACGAGCAGTACTTC. This gives the protein CASSEGGNAYEQYF.